This T cell receptor (beta chain) was retrieved from a study of blood T cell repertoires in COVID-19. This CDR3 contains 13 residues. V dropped 1 base and J dropped 16; count of bases not matched to a gene: 10. CDR1 and CDR2 from the germline V gene are SGHDT and YYEEEE. Clones were read by immunoSEQ multiplex PCR, and TCRdb kept only the in-frame ones, dropping some. The data hold approximately 130,000 clones, with about 83% observed a single time. Sequencing used peripheral blood. V is TRBV5-6 and J is TRBJ2-1; 8 nucleotides line up with TRBD2. This sequence was found in a human donor in a cohort sampled during active COVID-19. In DNA form, the CDR3 reads TGTGCCAGCAGCTTGAGGCGGGGGGACCCCTTATTCTTC. Translating gives CASSLRRGDPLFF.